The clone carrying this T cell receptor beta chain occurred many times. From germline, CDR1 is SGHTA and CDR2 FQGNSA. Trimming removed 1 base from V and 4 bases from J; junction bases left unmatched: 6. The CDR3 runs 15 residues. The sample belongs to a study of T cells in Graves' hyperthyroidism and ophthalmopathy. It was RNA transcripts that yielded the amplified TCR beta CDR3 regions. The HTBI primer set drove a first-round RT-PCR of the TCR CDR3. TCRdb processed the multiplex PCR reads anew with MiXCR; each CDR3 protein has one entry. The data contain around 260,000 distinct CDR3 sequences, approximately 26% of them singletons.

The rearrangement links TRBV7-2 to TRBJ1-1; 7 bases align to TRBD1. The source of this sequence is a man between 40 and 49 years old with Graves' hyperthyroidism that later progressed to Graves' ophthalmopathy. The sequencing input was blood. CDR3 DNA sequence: TGTGCCAGCAGCTTAGTAGGGGGCGGGTTCACTGAAGCTTTCTTT. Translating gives CASSLVGGGFTEAFF.